The next 30 T cell receptor beta chains were all read from a single sample in a study of T cell repertoires in cytomegalovirus infection. TCRdb passed the reads through MiXCR, listing each CDR3 protein once. This sample has around 530,000 distinct CDR3 sequences; about 15% occur once, and the top ten carry roughly 25%. Material for sequencing was CD8+ T cells from PBMCs. The receptors stem from a human donor in good health (CMV status not recorded). Some clones in this sample may be carry-over from other donors' samples.

This clonotype was seen many times. The V and J genes are TRBV11-3 and TRBJ2-5, with 9 bases that match TRBD2. The length of the CDR3 is 15 residues. After removal of 3 bases from V and 5 bases from J, the junction contained 7 bases not matched to a gene. Germline V CDR1 and CDR2: SGHNT, YENEEA. In nucleotides, the CDR3 is TGTGCCAGCAGCTTGGGTAGCGGGGGCGGGGAGACCCAGTACTTC. Encoded protein: CASSLGSGGGETQYF.

This clonotype was recorded many times. This sequence joins TRBV2 and TRBJ1-2, with D tentatively TRBD1 (5 bases). The CDR3 spans 13 residues. V lost 6 bases and J lost 3, with 11 bases in between. Germline-derived CDR1 and CDR2 are SNHLY and FYNNEI. The CDR3, as DNA: TGTGCCAGCAGGGGGACTTGGGACTATGGCTACACCTTC. This sequence encodes CASRGTWDYGYTF.

This clonotype came up many times. This sequence joins TRBV4-2 and TRBJ2-7; D perhaps matches TRBD1 (6 bases). Between the trimmed V and J ends, which lost 4 bases and 6 bases, there was a span of 16 bases. Germline V CDR1 and CDR2: LGHNA, YNFKEQ. The CDR3 loop spans 14 amino acids. In nucleotides, the CDR3 is TGTGCCAGCAGCCCAGCTAGGGGGAGCGGCGAGCAGTACTTC. This sequence encodes CASSPARGSGEQYF.

The V gene is TRBV3-1, the J gene TRBJ2-1; 12 bases are shared with TRBD2. V was clipped by 1 base and J by 0 bases; unmatched bases: 4. The germline gives CDR1 LGHDT, CDR2 YNNKEL (reference sequence). The CDR3 sequence is 18 residues long. CDR3 region: CASSQGLAGVYSYNEQFF. Here the CDR3 DNA reads TGTGCCAGCAGCCAAGGACTAGCGGGAGTATACTCCTACAATGAGCAGTTCTTC.

In this sample, this clonotype turned up a few times. In DNA, the CDR3 is TGTGCCACCAGTGACTACGCCCCGGACTTGGGAGACCACAATGAGCAGTTCTTC. Translated: CATSDYAPDLGDHNEQFF. The chain recombines TRBV24-1 with TRBJ2-1; maybe TRBD2 (5 bases). The CDR3 runs 18 residues. Germline V lookup: CDR1 KGHDR, CDR2 SFDVKD. V was pared by 4 bases and J by 5 bases, with 23 bases between.

This clonotype was seen at least ten times. The V call is TRBV6-2 or TRBV6-3, the J call TRBJ1-4; D is possibly TRBD1 (6 bases). Germline-derived CDR1 and CDR2 are MNHEY and SVGEGT. The V and J ends lost 6 bases and 7 bases respectively, with 18 bases between them. The CDR3 runs 15 residues. CDR3 nucleotides: TGTGCCAGCAGACACCGTGGGACAATTGCTGAAAAACTGTTTTTT. Its translation is CASRHRGTIAEKLFF.

V gene TRBV6-6 combines with J gene TRBJ2-5; 9 nucleotides align to TRBD1. Germline V lookup: CDR1 MNHNY, CDR2 SVGAGI (reference sequence). The V gene end was trimmed by 5 bases and the J gene end by 2 bases; junction bases not matched to a gene: 6. The CDR3 consists of 15 residues. CDR3 amino acids: CASSQDDRGQETQYF. CDR3 in DNA: TGTGCCAGCAGTCAGGATGACAGGGGGCAAGAGACCCAGTACTTC.

This clonotype was recorded a few times. The V and J genes are TRBV28 and TRBJ2-7, with TRBD1 as a possible D gene (5 bases). The CDR3 consists of 13 residues. CDR1 MDHEN and CDR2 SYDVKM come from the germline V gene. Trimming stripped 11 bases from V and 3 bases from J, with 17 bases between. CDR3 nucleotide sequence: TGTGCCTCACGGCAGGGCTTTAGCTACGAGCAGTACTTC. Encoded protein: CASRQGFSYEQYF.

Of note for this clonotype: It may be a read error: a sequence one base away is much more abundant. The chain combines TRBV4-2 with TRBJ2-7, with TRBD2 matching over 10 bases. The CDR3 totals 16 residues. Germline V CDR1 and CDR2: LGHNA, YNFKEQ. V gave up 3 bases and J gave up 1 base; unmatched junction bases: 6. The DNA for the CDR3 is TGTGCCAGCAGCCAGAGCGGGAGGGATGAATCCTACGAGCAGTACTTC. This gives the protein CASSQSGRDESYEQYF.

This clonotype has only a few counts. The CDR3 nucleotides are TGTGCCAGCACCCCCGGGGGGGACACTGAAGCTTTCTTT. Residues: CASTPGGDTEAFF. The chain links TRBV27 to TRBJ1-1; D is perhaps TRBD1 (5 bases). CDR1 is MNHEY and CDR2 is SMNVEV in the germline V gene (reference sequence). The CDR3 runs 13 residues. Trimming stripped 7 bases from V and 3 bases from J, with 12 bases between.

The chain is built from TRBV20-1 and TRBJ2-7, with 10 positions matching TRBD2. J was trimmed by 5 bases and V by 6 bases; bases with no gene match: 7. Germline V gene lookup returns CDR1 DFQATT and CDR2 SNEGSKA (reference sequence). The CDR3 runs 13 residues. The CDR3 region is CSAPLAGDHEQYF. As DNA, the CDR3 is TGCAGTGCCCCCCTAGCGGGAGACCACGAGCAGTACTTC.

At least ten counts were recorded for this clonotype. V usage is TRBV5-6 and J usage is TRBJ2-2; either TRBD1 or TRBD2 may supply D (8 bases each). The germline V gene has CDR1 SGHDT and CDR2 YYEEEE. Trimming took 4 bases from V and 0 from J, leaving 16 bases between them. This CDR3 region has 17 residues. CDR3 loop: CASSPGQGLANTGELFF. The CDR3 coding sequence is TGTGCCAGCAGCCCCGGACAGGGACTAGCGAACACCGGGGAGCTGTTTTTT.

This clonotype was recorded many times. The V gene is TRBV5-4, the J gene TRBJ2-3; D is ambiguous. Per the germline V gene, CDR1 is SGHNT and CDR2 is YYREEE (reference sequence). This CDR3 has 14 amino acids. V lost 0 bases, J lost 1 base, and 6 bases lay in between. The CDR3 sequence is CASSLDDGTDTQYF. The CDR3 DNA follows: TGTGCCAGCAGCTTGGATGACGGCACAGATACGCAGTATTTT.

This rearrangement joins TRBV28 to TRBJ1-6; D gene uncertain. The V and J ends lost 6 bases and 7 bases respectively, with 16 bases between them. Germline V gene sequence: CDR1 MDHEN, CDR2 SYDVKM. The CDR3 sequence is 15 residues long. CDR3 bases: TGTGCCAGCAGGGCGGCAGGAGGCATAAATTCACCCCTCCACTTT. It is translated as CASRAAGGINSPLHF. The full variable domain, rest sourced from reference TRBV28 and TRBJ1-6, is DVKVTQSSRYLVKRTGEKVFLECVQDMDHENMFWYRQDPGLGLRLIYFSYDVKMKEKGDIPEGYSVSREKKERFSLILESASTNQTSMYLCASRAAGGINSPLHFGNGTRLTVT.

The chain is built from TRBV7-9 and TRBJ2-7; 8 nucleotides line up with TRBD1. The ends lost 5 bases at V and 2 bases at J; junction bases unmatched: 11. This CDR3 spans 16 amino acids. Looked up from germline, CDR1 is SEHNR and CDR2 is FQNEAQ (reference sequence). CDR3 sequence reads: CASSRVTGGRAYEQYF. The DNA for the CDR3 is TGTGCCAGCAGCCGCGTAACAGGGGGTAGGGCCTACGAGCAGTACTTC. Filled out from reference TRBV7-9 and TRBJ2-7, the complete variable domain reads DTGVSQNPRHKITKRGQNVTFRCDPISEHNRLYWYRQTLGQGPEFLTYFQNEAQLEKSRLLSDRFSAERPKGSFSTLEIQRTEQGDSAMYLCASSRVTGGRAYEQYFGPGTRLTVT.

This clonotype has at least ten counts. V is TRBV7-2 and J is TRBJ2-1; a weak D match, TRBD2 (5 bases). The CDR3 is 15 amino acids. Germline V gene data show CDR1 as SGHTA and CDR2 as FQGNSA. V was clipped by 1 base and J by 2 bases, with 9 bases between them. CDR3 sequence reads: CASSLGGLAYNEQFF. The CDR3 nucleotides read TGTGCCAGCAGCTTAGGCGGGCTAGCCTACAATGAGCAGTTCTTC.

V usage is TRBV7-6 and J usage is TRBJ2-4; D is uncertain. Germline CDR1 SGHVS, CDR2 FNYEAQ. The CDR3 consists of 13 residues. The ends were cut back, 5 bases at V and 8 bases at J, with 13 bases in the middle. CDR3 bases: TGTGCCAGCAGCCTCGGCCCATTGGACATTCAGTACTTC. This gives the protein CASSLGPLDIQYF.

The V call is TRBV12-5, the J call TRBJ1-1; D uncertain. This CDR3 spans 14 amino acids. The germline CDR1 and CDR2 sequences are LGHNT and FRNRAP. Trimming removed 1 base from V and 5 bases from J, with 11 bases in between. The CDR3 coding sequence is TGTGCTAGTGGTTTGGAGTCGGGGAAGACTGAAGCTTTCTTT. It codes for CASGLESGKTEAFF.

This chain joins TRBV2 and TRBJ2-7; TRBD1 agrees at 7 bases. J gave up 5 bases and V 11 bases, and 21 bases lay outside the gene matches. CDR1 is SNHLY and CDR2 is FYNNEI in the germline V gene. The length of the CDR3 is 16 residues. The CDR3: CALGYLQGLGDDEQYF. In DNA, the CDR3 is TGTGCCCTTGGCTATTTACAGGGGCTTGGTGACGACGAGCAGTACTTC.

This clonotype was seen ten or more times. The chain joins TRBV27 to TRBJ2-7, with D possibly matching TRBD2 (6 bases). Germline V gives CDR1 MNHEY, CDR2 SMNVEV (reference sequence). Trimming left V 6 bases short and J 3 bases short, with 15 bases between. CDR3 length: 14 amino acids. In nucleotides, the CDR3 is TGTGCCAGCAGCTCGGGACTGGGAGTCTACGAGCAGTACTTC. It encodes CASSSGLGVYEQYF.

The V call is TRBV6-6, the J call TRBJ2-3; D gene unclear. Germline lookup yields CDR1 MNHNY and CDR2 SVGAGI (reference sequence). The CDR3 sequence is 13 residues long. V dropped 0 bases and J dropped 3 bases, with 4 bases sitting between them. The CDR3 sequence: CASSYSMTDTQYF. The CDR3 DNA sequence: TGTGCCAGCAGTTACTCGATGACAGATACGCAGTATTTT.

The rearrangement links TRBV7-3 to TRBJ2-7; D gene unclear. Germline V CDR1 and CDR2: SGHTA, FQGTGA. CDR3 size: 13 residues. Between the trimmed V and J ends, which lost 5 bases and 6 bases, there was a span of 14 bases. The CDR3 sequence is CASSLKHPGEQYF. CDR3 coding DNA: TGTGCCAGCAGCCTTAAACATCCTGGCGAGCAGTACTTC.

This clonotype was counted a few times. The rearrangement joins TRBV24-1 to TRBJ2-1; 11 bases fit TRBD1. J was trimmed by 8 bases and V by 9 bases; bases with no gene match: 5. Germline V lookup: CDR1 KGHDR, CDR2 SFDVKD. This CDR3 region has 13 residues. The CDR3 DNA is TGTGCCACCGGGGACAGGGGGAGTGATGAGCAGTTCTTC. Translation: CATGDRGSDEQFF.

The V gene is TRBV6-1, the J gene TRBJ1-4, with D maybe TRBD1 (5 bases). Trimming took off 2 bases at V and 3 bases at J, with 19 bases between the two ends. The CDR3 runs to 18 residues. Germline V gene data show CDR1 as MNHNS and CDR2 as SASEGT. The CDR3 protein is CASSELFLWDASNEKLFF. CDR3 in DNA: TGTGCCAGCAGTGAACTCTTCCTATGGGACGCTTCTAATGAAAAACTGTTTTTT.

This clonotype was detected a few times. The V and J genes are TRBV6-2 or TRBV6-3 and TRBJ2-7, with 14 positions matching TRBD2. The CDR3 length is 16 residues. Germline assignment: CDR1 MNHEY and CDR2 SVGEGT. V shed 8 bases and J 6 bases; nucleotides not matched to a gene: 12. The CDR3 reads CASLVGGLAGDSEQYF. DNA of the CDR3: TGTGCCAGCCTTGTGGGGGGACTAGCGGGAGATAGCGAGCAGTACTTC.

The chain is built from TRBV30 and TRBJ1-1; D is possibly TRBD1 (6 bases). CDR1 GTSNPN and CDR2 SVGIG come from the germline V gene (reference sequence). The ends were cut back, 0 bases at V and 4 bases at J, with 12 bases in the middle. CDR3 length: 14 amino acids. The CDR3 DNA follows: TGTGCCTGGAGTGTGTCTTTAGGGGGCACTGAAGCTTTCTTT. Its protein is CAWSVSLGGTEAFF.

This clonotype appeared many times. This chain links TRBV7-9 with TRBJ1-3; no reliable D call. V was shortened by 5 bases and J by 0 bases, with 8 bases between the two germline ends. Germline V lookup: CDR1 SEHNR, CDR2 FQNEAQ (reference sequence). The CDR3 is 14 residues long. CDR3 region: CASSPPASGNTIYF. The DNA of the CDR3 is TGTGCCAGCAGCCCTCCAGCCTCTGGAAACACCATATATTTT.

The sample holds a few counts of this clonotype. The chain joins TRBV20-1 to TRBJ2-7, with D tentatively TRBD2 (6 bases). Germline V CDR1 and CDR2: DFQATT, SNEGSKA (reference sequence). The V end was cut by 0 bases, the J end by 0 bases, with 15 bases between. There are 16 residues in the CDR3. CDR3 in amino acids: CSARDAKDGSSYEQYF. CDR3 DNA sequence: TGCAGTGCTAGAGATGCCAAGGACGGGAGCTCCTACGAGCAGTACTTC.

This clonotype occurred a few times. In DNA form, the CDR3 reads TGTGCCAGCAGTTTCAAGGGTCATAGCACAGATACGCAGTATTTT. Its protein is CASSFKGHSTDTQYF. The V gene is TRBV27, the J gene TRBJ2-3; D remains unclear. Germline loops: CDR1 MNHEY, CDR2 SMNVEV (reference sequence). V was cut by 3 bases and J by 0 bases, with 10 bases left in between. The CDR3 has 15 residues.

CDR3 bases: TGCGCCAGCAGCTGGACAGGTGACTACGAGCAGTACTTC. It codes for CASSWTGDYEQYF. The chain links TRBV5-1 to TRBJ2-7; TRBD1 matches at 7 bases. Trimming removed 3 bases from V and 3 bases from J; junction bases left unmatched: 3. Germline CDR1 SGHRS, CDR2 YFSETQ. This CDR3 contains 13 residues.